This T cell receptor beta chain was recovered during a study of cytomegalovirus exposure and HLA in healthy donors. Findings and limits, study-wide: Common viral pathogens seemed to be connected with several of the most significant clusters, according to a later analysis.

This CDR3 has 12 amino acids. The ends were cut back, 0 bases at V and 5 bases at J, with 5 bases in the middle. Germline assignment: CDR1 SGHRS and CDR2 YFSETQ. PCR primers comprised 60 Vbeta and 13 Jbeta primers. Sequenced by immunoSEQ multiplex PCR; TCRdb stores in-frame clones only, minus some. The data show 150,000 to 200,000 clones, 73% seen once. Concerning this clone itself: Its target is unknown.

The material sequenced was PBMCs. The receptor was derived from a young woman in good health and CMV-seronegative. The chain couples TRBV5-1 to TRBJ1-1, with unresolved D. CDR3 in DNA: TGCGCCAGCAGCTTGGAGCGGACTGAAGCTTTCTTT. Protein product: CASSLERTEAFF.